The 5 T cell receptor beta chains listed next were all sequenced from one sample in a study of glioma-infiltrating T cells after dendritic cell vaccination. Sequencing used immunoSEQ multiplex PCR; TCRdb keeps in-frame clones, though not all of them. The sample includes about 91,000 clones, about 81% of them seen just once. The time point here: after dendritic cell vaccination, including at tumor progression/relapse. The sequencing used blood, collected after dendritic cell vaccination. Receptors were obtained from a human donor with glioblastoma.

The gene calls are TRBV5-1 and TRBJ2-5, with TRBD2 matching 9 bases. The CDR3 covers 16 residues. Germline V gene sequence: CDR1 SGHRS, CDR2 YFSETQ. Trimming removed 6 bases from V and 1 base from J; junction bases left unmatched: 10. The CDR3 is CASIQGASGAQETQYF. The CDR3 coding sequence is TGCGCCAGCATCCAAGGAGCTAGCGGGGCCCAAGAGACCCAGTACTTC.

The chain combines TRBV27 with TRBJ1-1; D gene ambiguous. This CDR3 has 12 residues. CDR1 MNHEY and CDR2 SMNVEV come from the germline V gene (reference sequence). Trimming removed 6 bases at V and 6 bases at J, with 11 bases between. This CDR3 is CASRPLGAEAFF. The CDR3 DNA reads as TGTGCCAGCAGACCTCTGGGCGCTGAAGCTTTCTTT.

The V call is TRBV7-8, the J call TRBJ1-6, with TRBD1 identical over 7 bases. J was trimmed by 7 bases and V by 5 bases; bases with no gene match: 5. The CDR3 has 14 amino acids. Germline V gene sequence: CDR1 SGHVS, CDR2 FQNEAQ. CDR3 coding DNA: TGTGCCAGCAGCCGACAGGGTGGGAATTCACCCCTCCACTTT. The encoded protein is CASSRQGGNSPLHF.

V gene TRBV6-5 combines with J gene TRBJ2-3, with D unresolved. Trimming left V 6 bases short and J 9 bases short, with 13 bases between. The CDR3 length is 12 residues. Germline V gives CDR1 MNHEY, CDR2 SVGAGI. The CDR3 DNA reads as TGTGCCAGCAGCCGTACTTACGGGACGCAGTATTTT. The encoded protein is CASSRTYGTQYF.

V is TRBV14 and J is TRBJ2-2; D gene ambiguous. The CDR3 totals 15 residues. Germline CDR1 is SGHDN and CDR2 is FVKESK. V was pared by 1 base and J by 0 bases, with 6 bases between. For the CDR3, the DNA is TGTGCCAGCAGCCAAGCGGAGACGAACACCGGGGAGCTGTTTTTT. It is translated as CASSQAETNTGELFF.